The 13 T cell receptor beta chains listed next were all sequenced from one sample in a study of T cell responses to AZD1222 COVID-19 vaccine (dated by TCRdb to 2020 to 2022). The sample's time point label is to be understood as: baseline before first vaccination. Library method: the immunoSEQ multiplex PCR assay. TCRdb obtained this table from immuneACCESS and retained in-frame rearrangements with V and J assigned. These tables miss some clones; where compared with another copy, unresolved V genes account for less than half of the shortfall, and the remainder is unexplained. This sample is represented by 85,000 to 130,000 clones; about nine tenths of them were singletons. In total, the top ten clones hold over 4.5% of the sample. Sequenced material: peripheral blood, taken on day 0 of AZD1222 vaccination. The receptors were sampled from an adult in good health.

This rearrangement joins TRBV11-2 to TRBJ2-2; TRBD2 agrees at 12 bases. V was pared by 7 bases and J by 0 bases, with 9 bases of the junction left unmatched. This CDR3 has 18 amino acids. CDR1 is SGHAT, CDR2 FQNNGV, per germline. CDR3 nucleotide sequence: TGTGCCAGCATCCTAAACGGACTAGCGGGACCGAACACCGGGGAGCTGTTTTTT. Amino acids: CASILNGLAGPNTGELFF.

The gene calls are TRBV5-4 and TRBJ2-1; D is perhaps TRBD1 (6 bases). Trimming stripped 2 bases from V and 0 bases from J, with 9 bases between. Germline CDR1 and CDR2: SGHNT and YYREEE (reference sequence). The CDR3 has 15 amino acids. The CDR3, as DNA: TGTGCCAGCAGCTTTACAGGGCACTCCTACAATGAGCAGTTCTTC. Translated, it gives CASSFTGHSYNEQFF.

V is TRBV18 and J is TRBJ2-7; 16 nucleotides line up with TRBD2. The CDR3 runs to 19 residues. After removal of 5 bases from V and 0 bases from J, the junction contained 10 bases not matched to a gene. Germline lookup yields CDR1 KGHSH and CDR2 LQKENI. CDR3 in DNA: TGTGCCAGCTCAACCTCCGCCGGGACTAGCGGGAGGGCCTCCTACGAGCAGTACTTC. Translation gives CASSTSAGTSGRASYEQYF.

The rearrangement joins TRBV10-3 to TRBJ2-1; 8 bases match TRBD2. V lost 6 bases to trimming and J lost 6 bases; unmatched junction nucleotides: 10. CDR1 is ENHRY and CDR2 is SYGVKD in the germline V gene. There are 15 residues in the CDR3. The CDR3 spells CAIRPTGLGFNEQFF. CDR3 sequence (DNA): TGTGCCATCAGGCCTACGGGACTAGGTTTCAATGAGCAGTTCTTC.

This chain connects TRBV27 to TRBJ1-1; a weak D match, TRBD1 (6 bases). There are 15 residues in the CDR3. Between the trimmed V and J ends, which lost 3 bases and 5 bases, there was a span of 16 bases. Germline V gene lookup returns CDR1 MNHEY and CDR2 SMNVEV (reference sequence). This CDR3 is CASSLSSRGMTEAFF. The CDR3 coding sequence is TGTGCCAGCAGTTTGTCCTCCAGGGGAATGACTGAAGCTTTCTTT.

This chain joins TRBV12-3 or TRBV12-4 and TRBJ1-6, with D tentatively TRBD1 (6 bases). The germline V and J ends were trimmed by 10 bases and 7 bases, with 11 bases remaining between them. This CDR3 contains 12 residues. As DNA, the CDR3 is TGTGCCACCCAGGGGACGAATTCACCCCTCCACTTT. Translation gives CATQGTNSPLHF.

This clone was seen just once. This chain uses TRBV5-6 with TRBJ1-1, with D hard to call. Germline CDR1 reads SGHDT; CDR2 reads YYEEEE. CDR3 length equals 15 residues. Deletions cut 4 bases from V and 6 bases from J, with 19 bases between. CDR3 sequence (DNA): TGTGCCAGCAGCCCCTCTGGAGGGCGTAAGGCTGAAGCTTTCTTT. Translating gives CASSPSGGRKAEAFF.

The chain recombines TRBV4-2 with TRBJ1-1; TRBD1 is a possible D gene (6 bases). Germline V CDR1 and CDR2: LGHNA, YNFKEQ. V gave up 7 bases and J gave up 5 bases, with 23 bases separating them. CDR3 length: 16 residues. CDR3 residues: CASTHGAQGSGTEAFF. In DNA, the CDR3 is TGTGCCAGCACGCACGGCGCTCAGGGGTCTGGGACTGAAGCTTTCTTT.

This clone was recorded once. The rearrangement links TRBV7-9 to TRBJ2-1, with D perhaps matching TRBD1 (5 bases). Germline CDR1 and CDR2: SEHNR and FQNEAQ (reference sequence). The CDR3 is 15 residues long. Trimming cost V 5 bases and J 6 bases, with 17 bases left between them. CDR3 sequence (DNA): TGTGCCAGCAGCACCCCAGGGTCGCCGGGCAATGAGCAGTTCTTC. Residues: CASSTPGSPGNEQFF.

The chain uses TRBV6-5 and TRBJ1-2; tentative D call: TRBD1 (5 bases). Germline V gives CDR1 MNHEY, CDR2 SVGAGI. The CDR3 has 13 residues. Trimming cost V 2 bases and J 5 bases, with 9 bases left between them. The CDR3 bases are TGTGCCAGCAGTTACCCAGGGTATTATGGCTACACCTTC. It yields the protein CASSYPGYYGYTF.

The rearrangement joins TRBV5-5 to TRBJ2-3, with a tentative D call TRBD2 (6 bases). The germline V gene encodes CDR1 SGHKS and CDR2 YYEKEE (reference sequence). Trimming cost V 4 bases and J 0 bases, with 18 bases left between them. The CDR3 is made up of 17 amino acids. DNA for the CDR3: TGTGCCAGCAGCCAGACGGGACTGGCGGCTAGCACAGATACGCAGTATTTT. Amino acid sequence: CASSQTGLAASTDTQYF.

The CDR3 is CASSEYNGQGYEQYF. For the CDR3, the DNA is TGTGCCAGCAGTGAATATAACGGACAGGGCTACGAGCAGTACTTC. This chain joins TRBV6-1 and TRBJ2-7; 8 bases match TRBD1. CDR3 length: 15 residues. The germline CDR1 and CDR2 sequences are MNHNS and SASEGT. V lost 2 bases and J lost 3; bases outside the gene matches: 6.

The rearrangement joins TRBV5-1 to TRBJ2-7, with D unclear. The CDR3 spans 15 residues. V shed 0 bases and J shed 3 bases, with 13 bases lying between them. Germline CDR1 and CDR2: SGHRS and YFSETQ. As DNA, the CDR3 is TGCGCCAGCAGCTTGGCGGCCGGGCCAAACTACGAGCAGTACTTC. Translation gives CASSLAAGPNYEQYF.